These T cell receptor beta chains were read from a single sample in a study of immune cell composition in non-small cell lung cancer. Sequencing was performed with immunoSEQ multiplex PCR; in TCRdb, only in-frame clones are kept and a portion is missing. The table shows over 15,000 clones, with over 70% occurring only once. These data were also reused for a study on CD4 T cells in lung cancer.

Sequenced material: non-adjacent lung tissue. All receptors derive from a human donor with non-small cell lung cancer. Each CDR3 is given with its conserved first and last residue. Each record gives: V gene, J gene, clone size, D gene, CDR3 DNA, CDR3 protein. The D gene is left open where the match is weak. Clone size is stated in some rows and not others, as once, few, many or a class when expanded.

TRBV4-3	TRBJ2-1	.	TRBD2	TGCGCCAGCAGCCAAGGAAGCGGGAGTAGTCCCTTTTCTTACAATGAGCAGTTCTTC	CASSQGSGSSPFSYNEQFF
TRBV5-1	TRBJ2-3	.	.	TGCGCCAGCAGCTTAAACACAGGGAGCCCAGATACGCAGTATTTT	CASSLNTGSPDTQYF
TRBV27	TRBJ2-7	.	.	TGTGCCAGCAGTCCCTCGACAGGTCCCTACGAGCAGTACTTC	CASSPSTGPYEQYF
TRBV5-5	TRBJ2-2	.	.	TGTGCCAGCAGCTTGGAGGGATTCTCCTACACCGGGGAGCTGTTTTTT	CASSLEGFSYTGELFF
TRBV6-5	TRBJ2-1	once	.	TGTGCCAGCAGTACCGACTCCTACAATGAGCAGTTCTTC	CASSTDSYNEQFF
TRBV5-4	TRBJ2-5	.	.	TGTGCCAGCAGCTCAACACAGGGACCCCAAGAGACCCAGTACTTC	CASSSTQGPQETQYF
TRBV11-2	TRBJ2-5	few	TRBD1	TGTGCCAGCAGCTCTTCCTGGGCGGGACAGGGTCGAGAGACCCAGTACTTC	CASSSSWAGQGRETQYF
TRBV5-1	TRBJ1-1	.	.	TGCGCCAGCAGCTCACAGGGCGGTGGAACTGAAGCTTTCTTT	CASSSQGGGTEAFF
TRBV28	TRBJ2-5	once	.	TGTGCCAGTCTTGGTCGGCAAGAGACCCAGTACTTC	CASLGRQETQYF
TRBV5-1	TRBJ2-7	.	.	TGCGCCAGCAGCTTGAGGCCGGAAAGCTCCTACGAGCAGTACTTC	CASSLRPESSYEQYF
TRBV19	TRBJ1-1	.	.	TGTGCCAGTGGGACCGGCGGCTCTGAAGCTTTCTTT	CASGTGGSEAFF
TRBV11-3	TRBJ1-1	.	.	TGTGCCAGCAGCTTAGCCGGACAGAACACTGAAGCTTTCTTT	CASSLAGQNTEAFF
TRBV5-1	TRBJ1-1	.	.	TGCGCCAGCAGCTTTTTTGACAGCAACACTGAAGCTTTCTTT	CASSFFDSNTEAFF
TRBV28	TRBJ1-2	.	.	TGTGCCAGCAGTTTGGCCCAGAGGGTCTATGGCTACACCTTC	CASSLAQRVYGYTF
TRBV7-2	TRBJ2-7	.	TRBD1	TGTGCCAGCAGCTTAGACGGGACAGTCTCCTACGAGCAGTACTTC	CASSLDGTVSYEQYF
TRBV6-6	TRBJ1-1	.	.	TGTGCCAGCAGTGATCGGGACTCAGGAACTCCTGAAGCTTTCTTT	CASSDRDSGTPEAFF
TRBV2	TRBJ1-3	few	.	TGTGCCAGCCTGGGGGACCGTGGAAACACCATATATTTT	CASLGDRGNTIYF
TRBV5-1	TRBJ2-7	.	.	TGCGCCAGCAGCGTGACAGGACTACTCTCCTACGAGCAGTACTTC	CASSVTGLLSYEQYF
TRBV5-6	TRBJ1-5	.	.	TGTGCCAGCAGCTTAGCCGGACAGAGCAATCAGCCCCAGCATTTT	CASSLAGQSNQPQHF
TRBV7-2	TRBJ2-3	.	TRBD2	TGTGCCAGCAGCTTCCGGACTAGCGGGGGAAGCACAGATACGCAGTATTTT	CASSFRTSGGSTDTQYF
TRBV4-1	TRBJ1-2	.	.	TGCGCCAGCAGCCAAGTGCCAACGCGAACCAACTATGGCTACACCTTC	CASSQVPTRTNYGYTF
TRBV9	TRBJ2-7	.	.	TGTGCCAGCAGCGTAGGAGGGTGGGGCGGGTGGGACTACGAGCAGTACTTC	CASSVGGWGGWDYEQYF
TRBV7-9	TRBJ2-2	.	.	TGTGCCAGCAGCTTAGCCGCACGGGCAGGGGCGGTCGGGGAGCTGTTTTTT	CASSLAARAGAVGELFF
TRBV10-2	TRBJ1-5	.	.	TGCGCCAGCAAGGGCCAGTATGATCAGCCCCAGCATTTT	CASKGQYDQPQHF
TRBV5-1	TRBJ1-6	.	TRBD1	TGCGCCAGCAGCTTGGAACAGGGGCGGCGAAATTCACCCCTCCACTTT	CASSLEQGRRNSPLHF
TRBV2	TRBJ2-1	few	.	TGTGCCAGCAGTGACAACGGGTACAATGAGCAGTTCTTC	CASSDNGYNEQFF
TRBV4-3	TRBJ2-5	.	.	TGCGCCAGCAGCCAAGATCAGGGGAGGGAGACCCAGTACTTC	CASSQDQGRETQYF
TRBV18	TRBJ2-1	.	.	TGTGCCAGCTCACCGCCCAGACTAGACGGCAATGAGCAGTTCTTC	CASSPPRLDGNEQFF
TRBV2	TRBJ1-6	few	TRBD1	TGTGCCAGCGGGGACAGCTCCTATAATTCACCCCTCCACTTT	CASGDSSYNSPLHF
TRBV10-3	TRBJ2-5	.	TRBD1	TGTGCCATCAGTGAGTCGGGACAGGGACAAGAGACCCAGTACTTC	CAISESGQGQETQYF
TRBV6-1	TRBJ1-4	once	.	TGTGCCAGCAGTGAATACGGACAGAAATCGCTGTTTTTT	CASSEYGQKSLFF
TRBV6-1	TRBJ2-1	.	.	TGTGCCAGCAGCACTAGTCCCCACAATGAGCAGTTCTTC	CASSTSPHNEQFF
TRBV19	TRBJ1-6	.	.	TGTGCCAGTAATCAGGGGAACAATTCACCCCTCCACTTT	CASNQGNNSPLHF
TRBV4-2	TRBJ1-6	.	.	TGTGCCAGCAGCCCACAACAGGGCCCCTATAATTCACCCCTCCACTTT	CASSPQQGPYNSPLHF
TRBV7-6	TRBJ1-1	.	.	TGTGCCAGCAGCTCACAGAGCGCGAACACTGAAGCTTTCTTT	CASSSQSANTEAFF
TRBV6-5	TRBJ1-5	.	TRBD1	TGTGCCAGCAGGGCCGACAGGGCCGGTCAGCCCCAGCATTTT	CASRADRAGQPQHF
TRBV29-1	TRBJ2-3	once	TRBD2	TGCAGCGTTCCGACTAGCGGGGCTTTTAATACGCAGTATTTT	CSVPTSGAFNTQYF
TRBV5-1	TRBJ1-5	.	TRBD1	TGCGCCAGCAGCCCGGGGACAGGTCATCAGCCCCAGCATTTT	CASSPGTGHQPQHF
TRBV11-2	TRBJ1-1	.	.	TGTGCCAGCAGCTTAGGTCCCTACACTGAAGCTTTCTTT	CASSLGPYTEAFF
TRBV7-3	TRBJ1-6	.	TRBD1	TGTGCCAGCAGCTTATGGGACAGGGGGCCCCTCCACTTT	CASSLWDRGPLHF
TRBV6-6	TRBJ2-7	.	TRBD1	TGTGCCAGCAGTTACCAGGACAGGGGGTCCTACGAGCAGTACTTC	CASSYQDRGSYEQYF
TRBV14	TRBJ1-6	.	.	TGTGCCAGCAGCCTCAAGCCCACGGTCGGTGGGTCACCCCTCCACTTT	CASSLKPTVGGSPLHF
TRBV7-9	TRBJ1-1	.	.	TGTGCCAGCAGCTCCAGGGAGAACACTGAAGCTTTCTTT	CASSSRENTEAFF
TRBV7-9	TRBJ2-6	.	.	TGTGCCAGCAGCTTACAGGTAGCTGGGGCCAACGTCCTGACTTTC	CASSLQVAGANVLTF
TRBV19	TRBJ2-3	.	TRBD2	TGTGCCAGTAGTCCCCCCCTGGCGGGAGGGCCGATAGATACGCAGTATTTT	CASSPPLAGGPIDTQYF
TRBV6-6	TRBJ1-5	.	TRBD1	TGTGCCAGCAGTTACGGGACAGGGATCAATCAGCCCCAGCATTTT	CASSYGTGINQPQHF
TRBV28	TRBJ1-1	.	TRBD1	TGTGCCAGCGGGGGACAGGGGGGAAACACTGAAGCTTTCTTT	CASGGQGGNTEAFF
TRBV4-3	TRBJ2-3	.	.	TGCGCCAGCAGCCGTTCCTGGGAAGATACGCAGTATTTT	CASSRSWEDTQYF
TRBV15	TRBJ2-6	.	TRBD1	TGTGCCACCAGCAAAGGACAGGGGGCGCGAGGAGCTGGGGCCAACGTCCTGACTTTC	CATSKGQGARGAGANVLTF